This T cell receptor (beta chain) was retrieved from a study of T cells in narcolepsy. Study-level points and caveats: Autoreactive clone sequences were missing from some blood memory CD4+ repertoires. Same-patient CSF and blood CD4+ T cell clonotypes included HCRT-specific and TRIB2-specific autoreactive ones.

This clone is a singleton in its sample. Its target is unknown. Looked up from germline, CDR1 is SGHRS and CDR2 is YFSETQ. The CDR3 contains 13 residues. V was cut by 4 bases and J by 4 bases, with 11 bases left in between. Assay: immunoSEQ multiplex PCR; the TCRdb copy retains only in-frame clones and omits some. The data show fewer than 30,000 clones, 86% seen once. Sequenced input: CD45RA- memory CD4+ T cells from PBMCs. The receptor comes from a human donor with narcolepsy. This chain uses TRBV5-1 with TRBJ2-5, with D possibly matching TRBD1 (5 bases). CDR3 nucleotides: TGCGCCAGCAGCCCCCAGGGCCCAGAGACCCAGTACTTC. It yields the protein CASSPQGPETQYF.